This entry is about one T cell receptor (beta chain). This sample is part of a study of blood T cell repertoires in COVID-19. How the authors handled the data: Amplification of reference gene primers provided the estimated nucleated cell counts. The assay was immunoSEQ multiplex PCR, and TCRdb's table has in-frame clones only and misses some. Clonal size and the V and J genes are those of that table, whereas D and trimming came from the DNA. Found here are approximately 90,000 clones, more than 65% of them singletons; the top ten hold roughly 25%. Deletions cut 2 bases from V and 7 bases from J, with 13 bases between. The CDR3 totals 15 residues. Germline CDR1 and CDR2: SGHKS and YYEKEE (reference sequence).

This receptor was taken from a man older than 75 with active or convalescent COVID-19. Material for sequencing was peripheral blood. The V call is TRBV5-5, the J call TRBJ1-6, with D maybe TRBD1 (5 bases). The CDR3 loop reads CASSLFQGGNSPLHF. The CDR3 bases are TGTGCCAGCAGCTTATTTCAGGGCGGCAATTCACCCCTCCACTTT. Variable domain in full (rest from reference TRBV5-5 and TRBJ1-6): DAGVTQSPTHLIKTRGQQVTLRCSPISGHKSVSWYQQVLGQGPQFIFQYYEKEERGRGNFPDRFSARQFPNYSSELNVNALLLGDSALYLCASSLFQGGNSPLHFGNGTRLTVT.